Detailed here is one TCR beta chain. Making the TCR beta cDNA relied on 5'RACE template switching with UMIs. No DNA is given; TCRdb re-called the 5' RACE reads and lists each CDR3 protein once. In total, the table holds hundreds of thousands of distinct CDR3 sequences. The data originate from a study of T cells expressing NK-cell markers. Looked up from germline, CDR1 is LGHDT and CDR2 is YNNKEL (reference sequence). The CDR3 has 15 residues. V and J are TRBV3-1 and TRBJ1-2; TCRdb lists TRBD1, though no DNA is available to test this call. Specimen: blood T cells: a sorted CD56 or NKG2C T cell subset, CD4+ or CD8+ T cells, or bulk PBMC T cells (not recorded which). This TCR was sampled from a man aged 18 to 69 in good health. The CDR3 reads CASSQEGSRGGGYTF.